The present entry profiles one T cell receptor (beta chain) with its context. V lost 1 base, J lost 9 bases, and 17 bases lay in between. This CDR3 has 14 amino acids. Germline CDR1 and CDR2: SGHNT and YYREEE (reference sequence). The sample is drawn from a study of OX40 agonist ivuxolimab in advanced cancers. Measured with immunoSEQ multiplex PCR; TCRdb has only the in-frame clones, and not every one. The sample yields more than 35,000 clones, roughly 80% seen once. This receptor was obtained from an adult with an advanced solid tumor such as melanoma, head and neck, liver or kidney cancer. The sample here was CD4+ or CD8+ T cells sorted from blood, taken in a trial of the OX40 agonist ivuxolimab. J is TRBJ2-7 and V is TRBV5-4; D might be TRBD1 (5 bases). In DNA, the CDR3 is TGTGCCAGCAGCTTGCGGCTCCAGGGCCGGACGCAGTACTTC. This translates into CASSLRLQGRTQYF.